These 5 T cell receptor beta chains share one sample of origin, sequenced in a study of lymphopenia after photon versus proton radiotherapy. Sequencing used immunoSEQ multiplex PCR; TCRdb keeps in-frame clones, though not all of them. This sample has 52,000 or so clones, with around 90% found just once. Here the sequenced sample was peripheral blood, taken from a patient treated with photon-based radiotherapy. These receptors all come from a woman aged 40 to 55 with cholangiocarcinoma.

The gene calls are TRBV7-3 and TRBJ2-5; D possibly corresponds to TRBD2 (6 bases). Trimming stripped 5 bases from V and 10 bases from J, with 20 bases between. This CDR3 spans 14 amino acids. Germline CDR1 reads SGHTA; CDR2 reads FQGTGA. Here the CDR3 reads CASSQGFDQGGQYF. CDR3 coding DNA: TGTGCCAGCAGCCAAGGGTTTGATCAGGGAGGCCAGTACTTC.

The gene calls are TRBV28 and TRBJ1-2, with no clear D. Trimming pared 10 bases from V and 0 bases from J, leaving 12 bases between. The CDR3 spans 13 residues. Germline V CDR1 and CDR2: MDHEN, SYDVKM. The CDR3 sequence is CAKPDGANYGYTF. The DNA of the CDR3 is TGTGCCAAACCCGACGGAGCTAACTATGGCTACACCTTC.

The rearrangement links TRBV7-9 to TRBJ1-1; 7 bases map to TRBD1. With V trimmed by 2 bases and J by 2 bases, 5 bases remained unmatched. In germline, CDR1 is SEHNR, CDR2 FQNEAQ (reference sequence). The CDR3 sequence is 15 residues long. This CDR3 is CASSLRTGPNTEAFF. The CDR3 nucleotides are TGTGCCAGCAGCTTAAGGACAGGTCCTAACACTGAAGCTTTCTTT.

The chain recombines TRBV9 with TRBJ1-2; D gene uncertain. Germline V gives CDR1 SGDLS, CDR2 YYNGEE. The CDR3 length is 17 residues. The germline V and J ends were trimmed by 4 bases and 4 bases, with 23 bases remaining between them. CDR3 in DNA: TGTGCCAGCAGCCCACATCCCTCCATTACAGCTTCCTATGGCTACACCTTC. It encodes CASSPHPSITASYGYTF.

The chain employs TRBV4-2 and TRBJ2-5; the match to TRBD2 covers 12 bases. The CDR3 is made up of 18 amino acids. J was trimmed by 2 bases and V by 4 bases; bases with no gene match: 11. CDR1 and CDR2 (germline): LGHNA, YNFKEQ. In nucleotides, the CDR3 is TGTGCCAGCAGCCGGACTAGCGGGGAGGCGACCCCACAAGAGACCCAGTACTTC. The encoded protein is CASSRTSGEATPQETQYF.